Each of the 21 T cell receptor beta chains below was sequenced from the same sample in a study of CD8+CD57+ T cells in acquired aplastic anemia. Flow cytometry had shown expanded CD8+CD57+ cells in the patients chosen for sequencing. The use of genomic DNA as template underpinned the TCR beta VDJ and CDR3 profiling. MiXCR, run by TCRdb on the reads, gives a single entry per CDR3 protein. Among about 180,000 distinct CDR3 sequences, 48% were seen once, and the ten largest hold 13%. The sequencing sample was made of sorted CD4+, CD8+, or CD8+CD57+ T cells (not recorded which) from PBMCs. The receptors were gathered from a human donor with aplastic anemia.

The V and J genes are TRBV10-2 and TRBJ2-5; 7 bases agree with TRBD1. Germline CDR1 and CDR2: WSHSY and SAAADI. With 7 bases clipped from V and 5 bases from J, the junction kept 10 bases outside the gene matches. This CDR3 spans 14 amino acids. CDR3 loop: CASIRDRAQETQYF. The CDR3 region has the DNA TGCGCCAGCATAAGAGACAGGGCACAGGAGACCCAGTACTTC.

This chain joins TRBV20-1 and TRBJ1-5, with 9 nucleotides matching TRBD1. Germline V lookup: CDR1 DFQATT, CDR2 SNEGSKA (reference sequence). The CDR3 spans 15 residues. V shed 6 bases and J 5 bases; nucleotides not matched to a gene: 11. The CDR3 spells CSAITGGGGDQPQHF. CDR3 bases: TGCAGTGCGATCACAGGGGGCGGGGGAGATCAGCCCCAGCATTTT.

This clonotype was counted many times. The V call is TRBV19, the J call TRBJ2-1; a possible D gene is TRBD2 (5 bases). This CDR3 has 12 amino acids. Germline V gives CDR1 LNHDA, CDR2 SQIVND (reference sequence). Trimming left V 3 bases short and J 7 bases short, with 7 bases between. The CDR3 DNA sequence: TGTGCCAGTAGTATCGTAGCGAATGAGCAGTTCTTC. Its protein is CASSIVANEQFF. Full variable domain (missing parts from reference TRBV19 and TRBJ2-1): DGGITQSPKYLFRKEGQNVTLSCEQNLNHDAMYWYRQDPGQGLRLIYYSQIVNDFQKGDIAEGYSVSREKKESFPLTVTSAQKNPTAFYLCASSIVANEQFFGPGTRLTVL.

This clonotype was seen ten or more times. This chain links TRBV27 with TRBJ1-5; no reliable D call. CDR1 MNHEY and CDR2 SMNVEV come from the germline V gene (reference sequence). This CDR3 has 14 residues. V lost 4 bases and J 0 bases, leaving 7 bases between the germline ends. The CDR3 is CASSSHGSNQPQHF. The DNA for the CDR3 is TGTGCCAGCAGTTCACACGGTAGCAATCAGCCCCAGCATTTT.

This clonotype showed up many times. The chain links TRBV10-1 to TRBJ2-7, with 7 bases identical to TRBD1. This CDR3 has 13 residues. The V and J ends lost 3 bases and 5 bases, in that order; junction bases with no gene match: 4. The germline gives CDR1 WNHNN, CDR2 SYGVQD (reference sequence). This CDR3 is CASSDRGTHEQYF. The CDR3, as DNA: TGCGCCAGCAGTGACAGGGGGACCCACGAGCAGTACTTC.

The chain joins TRBV10-3 to TRBJ2-5; 9 bases are shared with TRBD1. CDR3 length equals 15 residues. Trimming removed 2 bases from V and 3 bases from J; junction bases left unmatched: 4. Per germline, CDR1 ENHRY and CDR2 SYGVKD. The CDR3 sequence is CAISEPGTGKETQYF. CDR3 nucleotides: TGTGCCATCAGTGAGCCCGGGACAGGGAAAGAGACCCAGTACTTC.

The table lists this clonotype with a few counts. The chain carries TRBV7-9 and TRBJ2-3; possible D gene TRBD1, 5 bases. The CDR3 extends over 13 amino acids. The ends were cut back, 4 bases at V and 5 bases at J, with 10 bases in the middle. The germline V gene encodes CDR1 SEHNR and CDR2 FQNEAQ (reference sequence). This CDR3 is CASSYAGIDTQYF. The CDR3 bases are TGTGCCAGCAGCTACGCAGGGATAGATACGCAGTATTTT.

The genes are TRBV19 and TRBJ1-5; unclear D gene. CDR3 size: 14 residues. Trimming removed 5 bases from V and 0 bases from J, with 8 bases in between. Per the germline V gene, CDR1 is LNHDA and CDR2 is SQIVND (reference sequence). The CDR3 is CASSLLDSNQPQHF. The DNA for the CDR3 is TGTGCCAGTAGTCTCCTTGATAGCAATCAGCCCCAGCATTTT.

The chain recombines TRBV24-1 with TRBJ2-5; tentative D call: TRBD2 (6 bases). The ends were cut back, 2 bases at V and 1 base at J, with 10 bases in the middle. This CDR3 has 15 residues. Looked up from germline, CDR1 is KGHDR and CDR2 is SFDVKD. CDR3 sequence: CATSDSRTTQETQYF. In DNA, the CDR3 is TGTGCCACCAGTGATTCCCGGACTACCCAAGAGACCCAGTACTTC.

This clonotype came up many times. The CDR3 nucleotides read TGTGCCAGCAGTCTACGACAGGGACTTGGCTACACCTTC. This encodes CASSLRQGLGYTF. This rearrangement joins TRBV12-3 or TRBV12-4 to TRBJ1-2; 7 positions match TRBD1. After removal of 5 bases from V and 7 bases from J, the junction contained 7 bases not matched to a gene. The CDR3 runs 13 residues.

This chain connects TRBV6-1 to TRBJ1-6; 11 nucleotides match TRBD1. Germline V gene sequence: CDR1 MNHNS, CDR2 SASEGT. The CDR3 spans 15 residues. After removal of 5 bases from V and 9 bases from J, the junction contained 6 bases not matched to a gene. CDR3: CASSRGQGAASPLHF. In DNA form, the CDR3 reads TGTGCCAGCAGTCGAGGACAGGGGGCGGCTTCACCCCTCCACTTT.

This clonotype occurred once. The genes are TRBV6-5 and TRBJ1-3; D call uncertain. CDR1 and CDR2 from the germline V gene are MNHEY and SVGAGI. V shed 2 bases and J shed 2 bases, with 10 bases lying between them. The CDR3 contains 15 residues. DNA for the CDR3: TGTGCCAGCAGTTACATGGGTGGACCTGGAAACACCATATATTTT. It encodes CASSYMGGPGNTIYF.

The chain combines TRBV25-1 with TRBJ1-6; no reliable D call. The V end lost 4 bases, the J end lost 5 bases, and 6 bases lay between the germline ends. The CDR3 is made up of 13 amino acids. Germline values: CDR1 MGHDK, CDR2 SYGVNS. In nucleotides, the CDR3 is TGTGCCAGCAGTGTAGGGAATAATTCACCCCTCCACTTT. This gives the protein CASSVGNNSPLHF.

Concerning this clonotype itself: A much bigger clone sits one base away, suggesting this may be a read error. This chain uses TRBV10-3 with TRBJ2-7, with 8 bases that match TRBD1. J gave up 1 base and V 4 bases, and 3 bases lay outside the gene matches. The CDR3 is made up of 14 amino acids. Per the germline V gene, CDR1 is ENHRY and CDR2 is SYGVKD. The CDR3 here is CAISVGQESYEQYF. The DNA for the CDR3 is TGTGCCATCAGTGTGGGACAGGAGTCCTACGAGCAGTACTTC.

This clonotype is termed medium-sized. In nucleotides, the CDR3 is TGCAGTGCTACTAGCGGGGGACTCGAACAAGAGACCCAGTACTTC. Translation gives CSATSGGLEQETQYF. The gene calls are TRBV20-1 and TRBJ2-5, with 10 positions matching TRBD2. Trimming removed 4 bases from V and 2 bases from J; junction bases left unmatched: 7. Germline CDR1 reads DFQATT; CDR2 reads SNEGSKA (reference sequence). The CDR3 consists of 15 residues.

This clonotype was seen more than once but under ten times. The V gene is TRBV6-1, the J gene TRBJ1-3; D possibly corresponds to TRBD1 (6 bases). Germline loops: CDR1 MNHNS, CDR2 SASEGT. The CDR3 covers 15 residues. V lost 3 bases and J 3 bases, leaving 12 bases between the germline ends. The CDR3 loop is CASSDVIRGGNTIYF. The CDR3 nucleotides are TGTGCCAGCAGTGACGTGATCAGGGGTGGAAACACCATATATTTT.

V and J are TRBV29-1 and TRBJ2-7; 9 bases are a match to TRBD1. The CDR3 is made up of 15 amino acids. In germline, CDR1 is SQVTM, CDR2 ANQGSEA. After removal of 3 bases from V and 0 bases from J, the junction contained 6 bases not matched to a gene. CDR3 sequence reads: CSVEAGQGPSYEQYF. CDR3 in DNA: TGCAGCGTTGAGGCGGGACAGGGCCCCTCCTACGAGCAGTACTTC.

This chain links TRBV5-1 with TRBJ2-3; D is perhaps TRBD1 (6 bases). V lost 5 bases and J 2 bases, leaving 15 bases between the germline ends. CDR3 length: 15 residues. CDR1 and CDR2 (germline): SGHRS, YFSETQ. The CDR3 protein is CASSRDTPNTDTQYF. The CDR3 nucleotides read TGCGCCAGCAGTAGGGACACCCCAAACACAGATACGCAGTATTTT.

This clonotype has ten or more counts. The J gene is TRBJ1-1, the V gene TRBV4-2; maybe TRBD1 (6 bases). V was trimmed by 1 base and J by 1 base, leaving 7 bases between them. Germline V CDR1 and CDR2: LGHNA, YNFKEQ. This CDR3 has 14 amino acids. The CDR3 region has the DNA TGTGCCAGCAGCCAAGGGACAGAGAACACTGAAGCTTTCTTT. Amino acid sequence: CASSQGTENTEAFF.

The CDR3 sequence is CAIREVTGGETEAFF. Here the CDR3 DNA reads TGTGCCATCAGGGAAGTGACAGGGGGCGAAACTGAAGCTTTCTTT. The V call is TRBV10-3, the J call TRBJ1-1, with 10 positions matching TRBD1. Germline CDR1 and CDR2: ENHRY and SYGVKD. Trimming removed 6 bases from V and 5 bases from J; junction bases left unmatched: 9. The CDR3 has 15 amino acids.

This sequence joins TRBV7-2 and TRBJ1-2; D call uncertain. The CDR3 contains 14 residues. Germline CDR1 and CDR2: SGHTA and FQGNSA. V lost 5 bases and J 4 bases, leaving 14 bases between the germline ends. CDR3 nucleotide sequence: TGTGCCAGCAGCATATCGGGGATTGTCTATGGCTACACCTTC. This translates into CASSISGIVYGYTF.